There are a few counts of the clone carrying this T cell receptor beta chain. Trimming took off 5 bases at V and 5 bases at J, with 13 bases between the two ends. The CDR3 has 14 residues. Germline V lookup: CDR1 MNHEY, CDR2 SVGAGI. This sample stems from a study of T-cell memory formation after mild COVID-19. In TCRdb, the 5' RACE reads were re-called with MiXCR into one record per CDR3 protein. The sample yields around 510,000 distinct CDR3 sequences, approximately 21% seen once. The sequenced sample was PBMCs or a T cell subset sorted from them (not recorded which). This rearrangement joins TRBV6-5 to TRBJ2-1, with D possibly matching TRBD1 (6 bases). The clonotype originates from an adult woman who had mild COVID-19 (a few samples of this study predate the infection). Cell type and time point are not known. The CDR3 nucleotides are TGTGCCAGCAGTAAGGGGTACAGGGACAATGAGCAGTTCTTC. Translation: CASSKGYRDNEQFF.